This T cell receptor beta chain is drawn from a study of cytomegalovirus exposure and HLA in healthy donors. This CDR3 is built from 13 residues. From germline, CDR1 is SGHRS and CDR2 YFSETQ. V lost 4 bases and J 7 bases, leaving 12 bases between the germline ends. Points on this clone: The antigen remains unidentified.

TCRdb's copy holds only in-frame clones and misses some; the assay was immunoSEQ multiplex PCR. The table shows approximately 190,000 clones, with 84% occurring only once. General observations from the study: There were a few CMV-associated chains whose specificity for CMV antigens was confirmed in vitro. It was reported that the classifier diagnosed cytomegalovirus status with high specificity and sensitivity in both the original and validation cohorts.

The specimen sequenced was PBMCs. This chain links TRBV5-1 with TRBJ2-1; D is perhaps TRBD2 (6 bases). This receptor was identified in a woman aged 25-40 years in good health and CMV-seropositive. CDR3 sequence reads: CASSEYLANEQFF. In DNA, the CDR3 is TGCGCCAGCAGCGAATACCTAGCGAATGAGCAGTTCTTC.